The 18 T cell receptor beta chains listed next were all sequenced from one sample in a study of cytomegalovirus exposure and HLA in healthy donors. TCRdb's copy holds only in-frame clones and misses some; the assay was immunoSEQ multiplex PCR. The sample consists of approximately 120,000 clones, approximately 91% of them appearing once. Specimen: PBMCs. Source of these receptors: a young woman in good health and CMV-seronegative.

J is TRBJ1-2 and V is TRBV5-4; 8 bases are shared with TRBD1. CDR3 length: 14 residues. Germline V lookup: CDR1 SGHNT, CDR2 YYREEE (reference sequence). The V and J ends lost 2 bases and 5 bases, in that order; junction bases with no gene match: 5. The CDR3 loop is CASSLDTGGYGYTF. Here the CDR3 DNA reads TGTGCCAGCAGCTTAGATACAGGGGGGTATGGCTACACCTTC. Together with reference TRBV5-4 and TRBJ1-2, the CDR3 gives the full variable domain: ETGVTQSPTHLIKTRGQQVTLRCSSQSGHNTVSWYQQALGQGPQFIFQYYREEENGRGNFPPRFSGLQFPNYSSELNVNALELDDSALYLCASSLDTGGYGYTFGSGTRLTVV.

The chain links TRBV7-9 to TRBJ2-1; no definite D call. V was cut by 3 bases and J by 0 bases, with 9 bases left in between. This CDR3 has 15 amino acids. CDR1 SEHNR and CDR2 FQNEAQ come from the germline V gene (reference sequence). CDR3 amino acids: CASSFFSDSYNEQFF. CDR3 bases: TGTGCCAGCAGCTTTTTCAGCGACTCCTACAATGAGCAGTTCTTC.

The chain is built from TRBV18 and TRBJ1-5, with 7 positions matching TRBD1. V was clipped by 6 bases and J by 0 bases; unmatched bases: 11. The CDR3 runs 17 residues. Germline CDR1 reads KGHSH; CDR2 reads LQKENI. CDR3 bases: TGTGCCAGCTCCGACGCTCGGGACAGAGTTAGCAATCAGCCCCAGCATTTT. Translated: CASSDARDRVSNQPQHF. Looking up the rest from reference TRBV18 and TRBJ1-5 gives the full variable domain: NAGVMQNPRHLVRRRGQEARLRCSPMKGHSHVYWYRQLPEEGLKFMVYLQKENIIDESGMPKERFSAEFPKEGPSILRIQQVVRGDSAAYFCASSDARDRVSNQPQHFGDGTRLSIL.

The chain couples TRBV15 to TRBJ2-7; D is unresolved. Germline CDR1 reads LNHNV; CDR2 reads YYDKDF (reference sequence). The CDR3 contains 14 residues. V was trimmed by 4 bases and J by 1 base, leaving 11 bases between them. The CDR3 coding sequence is TGTGCCACCAGCACCTTCGCGGAGTCCTACGAGCAGTACTTC. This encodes CATSTFAESYEQYF.

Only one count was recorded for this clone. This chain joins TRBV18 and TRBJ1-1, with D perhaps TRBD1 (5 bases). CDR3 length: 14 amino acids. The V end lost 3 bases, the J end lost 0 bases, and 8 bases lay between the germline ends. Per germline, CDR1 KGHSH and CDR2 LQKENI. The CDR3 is CASSPGHLNTEAFF. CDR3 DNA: TGTGCCAGCTCACCTGGACACCTGAACACTGAAGCTTTCTTT.

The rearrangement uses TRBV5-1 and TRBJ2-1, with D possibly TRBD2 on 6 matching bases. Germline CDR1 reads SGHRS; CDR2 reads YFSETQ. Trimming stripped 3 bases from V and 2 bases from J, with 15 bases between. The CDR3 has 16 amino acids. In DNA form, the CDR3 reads TGCGCCAGCAGCTCGCGACTAGGATATACCTACAATGAGCAGTTCTTC. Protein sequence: CASSSRLGYTYNEQFF.

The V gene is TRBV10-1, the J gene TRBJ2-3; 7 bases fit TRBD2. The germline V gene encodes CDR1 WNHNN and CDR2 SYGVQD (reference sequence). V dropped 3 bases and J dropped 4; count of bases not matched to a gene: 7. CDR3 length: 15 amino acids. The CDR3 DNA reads TGCGCCAGCAGTGATCCCAGCGGGGACTCAGATACGCAGTATTTT. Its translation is CASSDPSGDSDTQYF.

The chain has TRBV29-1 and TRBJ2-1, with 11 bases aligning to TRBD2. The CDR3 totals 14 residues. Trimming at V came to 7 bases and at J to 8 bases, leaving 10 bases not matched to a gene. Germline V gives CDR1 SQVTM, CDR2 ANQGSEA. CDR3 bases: TGCAGCGCCCGGACTAGCGGGTGGGGTGATGAGCAGTTCTTC. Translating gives CSARTSGWGDEQFF.

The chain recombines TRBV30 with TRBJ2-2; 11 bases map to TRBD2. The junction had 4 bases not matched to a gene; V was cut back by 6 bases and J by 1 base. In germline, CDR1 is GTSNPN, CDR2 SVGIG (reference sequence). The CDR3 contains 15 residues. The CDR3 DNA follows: TGTGCCTGCCCGACTAGCGGGAAGAACACCGGGGAGCTGTTTTTT. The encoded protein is CACPTSGKNTGELFF.

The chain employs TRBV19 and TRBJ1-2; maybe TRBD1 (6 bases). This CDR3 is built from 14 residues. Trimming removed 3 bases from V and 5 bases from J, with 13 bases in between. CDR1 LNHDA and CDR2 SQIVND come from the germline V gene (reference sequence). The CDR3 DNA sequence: TGTGCCAGTAGTATCGGGACACGCCAGTATGGCTACACCTTC. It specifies CASSIGTRQYGYTF.

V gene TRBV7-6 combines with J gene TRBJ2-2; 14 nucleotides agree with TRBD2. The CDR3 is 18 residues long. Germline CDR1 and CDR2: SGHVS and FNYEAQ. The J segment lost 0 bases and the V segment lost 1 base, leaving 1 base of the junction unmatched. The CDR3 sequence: CASSLGLAGGPNTGELFF. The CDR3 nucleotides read TGTGCCAGCAGCTTAGGACTAGCGGGAGGGCCGAACACCGGGGAGCTGTTTTTT.

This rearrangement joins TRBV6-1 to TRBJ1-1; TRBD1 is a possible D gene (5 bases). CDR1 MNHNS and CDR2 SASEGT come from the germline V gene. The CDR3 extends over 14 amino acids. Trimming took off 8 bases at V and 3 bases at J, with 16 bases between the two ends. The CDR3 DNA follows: TGTGCCAGCGGCTCGAATTGGGGGGACACTGAAGCTTTCTTT. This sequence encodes CASGSNWGDTEAFF.

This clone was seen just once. The CDR3 DNA reads as TGTGCCAGCAGTACCCGCGACGGGACCTACGAGCAGTACTTC. This translates into CASSTRDGTYEQYF. The chain has TRBV6-6 and TRBJ2-7; weak D call: TRBD2 (5 bases). Germline V gene lookup returns CDR1 MNHNY and CDR2 SVGAGI (reference sequence). V dropped 5 bases and J dropped 2 bases, with 13 bases sitting between them. This CDR3 is built from 14 residues.

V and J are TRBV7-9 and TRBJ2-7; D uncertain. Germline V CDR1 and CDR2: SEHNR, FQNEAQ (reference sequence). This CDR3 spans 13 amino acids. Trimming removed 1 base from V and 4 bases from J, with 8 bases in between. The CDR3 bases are TGTGCCAGCAGCTTAGATAGACAATACGAGCAGTACTTC. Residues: CASSLDRQYEQYF. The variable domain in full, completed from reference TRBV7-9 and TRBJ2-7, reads DTGVSQNPRHKITKRGQNVTFRCDPISEHNRLYWYRQTLGQGPEFLTYFQNEAQLEKSRLLSDRFSAERPKGSFSTLEIQRTEQGDSAMYLCASSLDRQYEQYFGPGTRLTVT.

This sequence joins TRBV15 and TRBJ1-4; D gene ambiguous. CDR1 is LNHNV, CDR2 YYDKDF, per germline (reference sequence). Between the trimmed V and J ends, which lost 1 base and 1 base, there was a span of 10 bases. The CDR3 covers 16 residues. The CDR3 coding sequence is TGTGCCACCAGCAGAGCCGGGAGTGGAACTAATGAAAAACTGTTTTTT. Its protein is CATSRAGSGTNEKLFF. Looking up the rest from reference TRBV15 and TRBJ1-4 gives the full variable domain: DAMVIQNPRYQVTQFGKPVTLSCSQTLNHNVMYWYQQKSSQAPKLLFHYYDKDFNNEADTPDNFQSRRPNTSFCFLDIRSPGLGDTAMYLCATSRAGSGTNEKLFFGSGTQLSVL.

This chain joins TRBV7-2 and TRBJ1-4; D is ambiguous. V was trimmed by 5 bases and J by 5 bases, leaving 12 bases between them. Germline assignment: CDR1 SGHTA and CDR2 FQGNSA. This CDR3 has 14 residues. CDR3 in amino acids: CASSLVAGNEKLFF. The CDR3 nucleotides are TGTGCCAGCAGCCTTGTGGCCGGGAATGAAAAACTGTTTTTT.

The CDR3: CSAHLMNTEAFF. DNA of the CDR3: TGCAGCGCACACCTTATGAACACTGAAGCTTTCTTT. The chain carries TRBV29-1 and TRBJ1-1; the D is unclear. Trimming took 7 bases from V and 0 from J, leaving 9 bases between them. Looked up from germline, CDR1 is SQVTM and CDR2 is ANQGSEA. This CDR3 spans 12 amino acids.

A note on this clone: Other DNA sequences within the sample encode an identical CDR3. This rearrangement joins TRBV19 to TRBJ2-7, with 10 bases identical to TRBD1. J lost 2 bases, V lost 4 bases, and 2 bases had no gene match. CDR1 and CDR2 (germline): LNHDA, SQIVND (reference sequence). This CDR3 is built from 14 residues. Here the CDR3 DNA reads TGTGCCAGTAGTACCGGACAGGGGGCCTACGAGCAGTACTTC. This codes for CASSTGQGAYEQYF.